This T cell receptor beta chain was identified during a study of T cell repertoires in cytomegalovirus infection (dated by TCRdb to between 2019 and 2020). With respect to the entire study: Because public TCR beta signatures pointed to carriage of CMV infection together with the matching HLA type, the HLA type of each donor mattered for the analysis. Summary of the overall study and its limitations: In both this cohort and an independent roughly 360-donor cohort, the cumulative frequency of public TCR beta family members distinguished carriers of CMV infection plus the relevant HLA type. The ex vivo response was dominated by HLA-C-restricted CMV-specific TCR beta clonotypes, which also provided the single most frequent clonotype in two of eight donors.

This clonotype was seen more than once but under ten times. It lacks a known antigen. No much larger clonotype is one base removed from it; base qualities were not supplied. The germline V gene gives CDR1 as KGHDR and CDR2 as SFDVKD. The CDR3 runs 18 amino acids, cysteine and phenylalanine included. The retained sequence is limited to the CDR3, 54 bases, with the frame set at the first base. V is trimmed back by 3 bases and J by 0 bases, and the junction contains 6 bases that no gene match accounts for. These reads were obtained on an Illumina HiSeq 1500. TCRdb applied fastp at Q25 and MiXCR to the public reads, then kept only in-frame beta chains. Every entry covers one CDR3 protein and lists the most common genes and DNA from its rows. The sample records about 450,000 distinct CDR3 sequences, roughly a third of which are singletons. The ten largest account for roughly 15% of the sample.

The TCR was taken from a human donor in good health (CMV status not recorded). Some clones in this sample may be carry-over from other donors' samples. The chain is encoded by TRBV24-1 joined to TRBJ2-5; TRBD2 fits 13 bases in the junction. Sample: PBMCs. CDR3 loop: CATSDLTGTSGNQETQYF. The DNA sequence reads TGTGCCACCAGTGATCTGACCGGGACTAGCGGGAACCAAGAGACCCAGTACTTC.